This passage covers 20 T cell receptor beta chains from one sample sequenced in a study of T-cell reconstitution after alpha-beta-depleted transplantation in children. The library targeted TCRbeta and was prepared with unique molecular identifiers. TCRdb reanalysed the PCR reads using MiXCR and keeps one entry per CDR3 protein. The sample shows about 400,000 distinct CDR3 sequences, roughly 20% of them seen only once. This sample comprised PBMCs from the stem cell graft donor, obtained from the stem cell graft. All receptors come from a human donor who donated a stem cell graft to a child with acute myeloid leukemia.

This clonotype was picked up a small number of times. The chain employs TRBV28 and TRBJ2-7; no clear D. Germline V gives CDR1 MDHEN, CDR2 SYDVKM. The CDR3 runs 12 residues. With 6 bases removed from V and 4 bases from J, the gap between germline ends came to 10 bases. CDR3 region: CASSYDVYEQYF. DNA of the CDR3: TGTGCCAGCAGCTATGATGTTTACGAGCAGTACTTC.

The rearrangement links TRBV12-3 or TRBV12-4 to TRBJ2-1; TRBD2 matches at 9 bases. The CDR3 covers 16 residues. Losses at the gene ends were 7 bases for V and 5 bases for J; bases not matched to a gene: 12. The CDR3 DNA reads TGTGCCAGCACGTCAACTAGCGGGCACCCGGACAATGAGCAGTTCTTC. Protein product: CASTSTSGHPDNEQFF.

This clonotype was detected many times. This chain joins TRBV29-1 and TRBJ1-1; unclear D gene. This CDR3 is built from 13 residues. Trimming shortened V by 4 bases and J by 1 base, and 10 bases separated the two germline ends. The V gene's germline CDR1 is SQVTM and CDR2 ANQGSEA. The CDR3 DNA sequence: TGCAGCGTTGTGTGGGCAGCGAACACTGAAGCTTTCTTT. Translated, it gives CSVVWAANTEAFF.

This clonotype was found a few times. The chain recombines TRBV9 with TRBJ2-1; maybe TRBD1 (6 bases). Between the trimmed V and J ends, which lost 2 bases and 6 bases, there was a span of 18 bases. Germline values: CDR1 SGDLS, CDR2 YYNGEE. This CDR3 region has 16 residues. The CDR3 loop reads CASSVTGPPKSNEQFF. CDR3 in DNA: TGTGCCAGCAGCGTTACAGGGCCACCCAAGTCCAATGAGCAGTTCTTC.

This clonotype was picked up many times. J is TRBJ2-1 and V is TRBV20-1, with D unclear. Germline lookup yields CDR1 DFQATT and CDR2 SNEGSKA (reference sequence). The V and J ends lost 4 bases and 6 bases respectively, with 13 bases between them. The CDR3 contains 13 residues. CDR3 sequence (DNA): TGCAGTGCTATCCGGGTATCGGTCAATGAGCAGTTCTTC. This gives the protein CSAIRVSVNEQFF.

This clonotype turned up a few times. The gene calls are TRBV12-3 or TRBV12-4 and TRBJ1-3; D remains ambiguous. There are 16 residues in the CDR3. The germline V and J ends were trimmed by 5 bases and 0 bases, with 14 bases remaining between them. CDR3 loop: CASSPEDARSGNTIYF. The DNA for the CDR3 is TGTGCCAGCAGTCCGGAAGACGCCCGCTCTGGAAACACCATATATTTT.

This clonotype showed up many times. This chain uses TRBV7-8 with TRBJ1-1; no clear D. The CDR3 sequence is 14 residues long. The germline V gene has CDR1 SGHVS and CDR2 FQNEAQ. Trimming shortened V by 1 base and J by 2 bases, and 8 bases separated the two germline ends. The CDR3 coding sequence is TGTGCCAGCAGCTTAGAAGGACCTAACACTGAAGCTTTCTTT. It codes for CASSLEGPNTEAFF.

V usage is TRBV7-6 and J usage is TRBJ1-5; 8 positions agree with TRBD1. The CDR3 is 16 residues long. The V and J ends lost 5 bases and 5 bases, in that order; junction bases with no gene match: 11. Germline V CDR1 and CDR2: SGHVS, FNYEAQ. The chain's CDR3 is CASSKRAGGSDQPQHF. The CDR3 DNA reads as TGTGCCAGCAGCAAAAGGGCAGGGGGCTCGGATCAGCCCCAGCATTTT.

The J gene is TRBJ2-7, the V gene TRBV4-2; no firm D call. The V and J ends lost 0 bases and 1 base respectively, with 10 bases between them. This CDR3 has 15 amino acids. Germline values: CDR1 LGHNA, CDR2 YNFKEQ. This CDR3 is CASSQDFSPSYEQYF. CDR3 DNA sequence: TGTGCCAGCAGCCAAGATTTCAGCCCTTCCTACGAGCAGTACTTC.

This chain links TRBV6-1 with TRBJ1-5, with D uncertain. Germline V gene data show CDR1 as MNHNS and CDR2 as SASEGT. Trimming shortened V by 6 bases and J by 0 bases, and 12 bases separated the two germline ends. CDR3 length equals 15 residues. CDR3 loop: CASSPLGYSNQPQHF. Written as DNA, the CDR3 is TGTGCCAGCAGCCCCCTAGGATATAGCAATCAGCCCCAGCATTTT.

This clonotype was counted at least ten times. This sequence joins TRBV29-1 and TRBJ1-2; the D gene is possibly TRBD1 (5 bases). CDR3 length equals 13 residues. Germline lookup yields CDR1 SQVTM and CDR2 ANQGSEA. Deletions cut 4 bases from V and 7 bases from J, with 16 bases between. The CDR3 sequence: CSVGQLSGSGYTF. The DNA for the CDR3 is TGCAGCGTTGGACAGCTTTCAGGATCTGGCTACACCTTC.

This chain joins TRBV5-1 and TRBJ1-2, with TRBD1 identical over 8 bases. V was clipped by 2 bases and J by 6 bases; unmatched bases: 6. This CDR3 has 14 amino acids. Germline V gene lookup returns CDR1 SGHRS and CDR2 YFSETQ. CDR3 amino acids: CASSFGDRSDGYTF. CDR3 nucleotides: TGCGCCAGCAGCTTTGGGGACAGGTCCGATGGCTACACCTTC.

This clonotype was observed a few times. This sequence joins TRBV12-3 or TRBV12-4 and TRBJ2-5, with D maybe TRBD1 (6 bases). The CDR3 consists of 14 residues. V was pared by 3 bases and J by 2 bases, with 10 bases between. The CDR3 is CASSFGTKQETQYF. CDR3 in DNA: TGTGCCAGCAGTTTTGGGACAAAACAAGAGACCCAGTACTTC.

This rearrangement joins TRBV30 to TRBJ2-5; a weak D match, TRBD1 (5 bases). The length of the CDR3 is 15 residues. V lost 0 bases to trimming and J lost 4 bases, with 15 bases between them. Germline V gives CDR1 GTSNPN, CDR2 SVGIG (reference sequence). In DNA form, the CDR3 reads TGTGCCTGGAGTGTATTCGACAGACCGAGAGAGACCCAGTACTTC. Its translation: CAWSVFDRPRETQYF.

The chain has TRBV7-9 and TRBJ2-7, with D perhaps matching TRBD2 (6 bases). The CDR3 length is 16 residues. Trimming removed 5 bases at V and 0 bases at J, with 17 bases between. In germline, CDR1 is SEHNR, CDR2 FQNEAQ (reference sequence). The CDR3 DNA follows: TGTGCCAGCAGCCCGACCTTAGCGGAAAGCTCCTACGAGCAGTACTTC. Translation: CASSPTLAESSYEQYF. Looking up the rest from reference TRBV7-9 and TRBJ2-7 gives the full variable domain: DTGVSQNPRHKITKRGQNVTFRCDPISEHNRLYWYRQTLGQGPEFLTYFQNEAQLEKSRLLSDRFSAERPKGSFSTLEIQRTEQGDSAMYLCASSPTLAESSYEQYFGPGTRLTVT.

This clonotype was detected once. The DNA for the CDR3 is TGCAGTGCTAGCAGGGAATGGACTGAAGCTTTCTTT. Protein sequence: CSASREWTEAFF. The V and J genes are TRBV20-1 and TRBJ1-1; a weak D match, TRBD1 (5 bases). From germline, CDR1 is DFQATT and CDR2 SNEGSKA (reference sequence). This CDR3 is built from 12 residues. The V end was cut by 3 bases, the J end by 5 bases, with 10 bases between.

This chain connects TRBV12-5 to TRBJ2-2, with D perhaps matching TRBD1 (6 bases). This CDR3 spans 16 amino acids. Between the trimmed V and J ends, which lost 2 bases and 4 bases, there was a span of 14 bases. Germline values: CDR1 LGHNT, CDR2 FRNRAP. The CDR3 spells CASGLPDSTITGELFF. In nucleotides, the CDR3 is TGTGCTAGTGGTTTGCCGGACAGCACTATCACCGGGGAGCTGTTTTTT.

V is TRBV7-9 and J is TRBJ2-1; no definite D call. CDR3 length: 11 residues. The germline V gene encodes CDR1 SEHNR and CDR2 FQNEAQ (reference sequence). V was trimmed by 4 bases and J by 10 bases, leaving 8 bases between them. The CDR3: CASSYGVEQFF. CDR3 nucleotides: TGTGCCAGCAGCTACGGAGTGGAGCAGTTCTTC.

The chain links TRBV29-1 to TRBJ1-4; possibly TRBD1 for D (5 bases). The CDR3 contains 17 residues. Germline lookup yields CDR1 SQVTM and CDR2 ANQGSEA. The CDR3 nucleotides are TGCAGAGCCTGGGGCCTTGACACCCCTGCAACTAATGAAAAACTGTTTTTT. Protein sequence: CRAWGLDTPATNEKLFF.

The J gene is TRBJ1-6, the V gene TRBV4-1; a possible D gene is TRBD1 (5 bases). CDR3 length equals 17 residues. Germline V gives CDR1 MGHRA, CDR2 YSYEKL. The germline V and J ends were trimmed by 1 base and 3 bases, with 13 bases remaining between them. CDR3: CASSQGDLKGYNSPLHF. DNA for the CDR3: TGCGCCAGCAGCCAAGGGGACCTAAAGGGCTATAATTCACCCCTCCACTTT.